Sequencing of this T cell receptor (beta chain) was carried out in a study of cytomegalovirus exposure and HLA in healthy donors. Study observations and caveats: Analyses of presence/absence relied on an assumption of roughly uniform sequencing depth across donors. A later analysis, which compared TCR beta chains of equal frequency, found the HLA-associated ones more clonally expanded.

As for this clone: Antigen specificity is unknown.

Primers: 60 Vbeta forward and 13 Jbeta reverse. How the authors handled the data: Later work found approximately 87 million unique TCR beta chains, with around 10 million shared. Method: immunoSEQ multiplex PCR; TCRdb's copy keeps in-frame clones and lacks some. V, J and clone size reflect that table, while D and trimming were determined from the DNA. The table for this sample gives approximately 150,000 clones. Those who donated were healthy bone marrow donors. CDR3 length: 12 amino acids. The germline gives CDR1 SQVTM, CDR2 ANQGSEA. V lost 7 bases and J lost 7; bases outside the gene matches: 8. Sequenced material: PBMCs. The receptor comes from a male donor in good health and CMV-seronegative. This rearrangement joins TRBV29-1 to TRBJ1-2, with 8 positions matching TRBD1. DNA of the CDR3: TGCAGCGCCGCTCGAACAGGGGGTGGCTACACCTTC. This translates into CSAARTGGGYTF.